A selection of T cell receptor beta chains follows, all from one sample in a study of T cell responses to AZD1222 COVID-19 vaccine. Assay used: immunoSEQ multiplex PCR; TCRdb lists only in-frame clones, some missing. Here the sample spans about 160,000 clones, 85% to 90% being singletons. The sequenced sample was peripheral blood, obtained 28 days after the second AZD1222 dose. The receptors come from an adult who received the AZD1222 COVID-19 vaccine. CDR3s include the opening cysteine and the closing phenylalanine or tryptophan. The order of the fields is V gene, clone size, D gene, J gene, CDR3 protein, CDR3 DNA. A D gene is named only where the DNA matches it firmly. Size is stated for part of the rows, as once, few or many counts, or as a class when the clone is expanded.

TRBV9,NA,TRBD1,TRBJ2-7,CASSPLGTAKSSYEQYF,TGTGCCAGCAGCCCCCTAGGGACAGCGAAGAGCTCCTACGAGCAGTACTTC
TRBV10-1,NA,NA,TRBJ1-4,CASTTLDRRANEKLFF,TGCGCCAGCACTACCCTAGACAGAAGAGCTAATGAAAAACTGTTTTTT
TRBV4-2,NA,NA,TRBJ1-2,CASSQDNNRGHSGYTF,TGTGCCAGCAGCCAAGACAACAACCGCGGACACTCTGGCTACACCTTC
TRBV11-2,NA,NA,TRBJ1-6,CASSLVGYSPLHF,TGTGCCAGCAGCTTAGTGGGGTATTCACCCCTCCACTTT
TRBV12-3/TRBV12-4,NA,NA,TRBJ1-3,CASSPLVDTIYF,TGTGCCAGCAGCCCCTTGGTGGACACCATATATTTT
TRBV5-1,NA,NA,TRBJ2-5,CASTLSGELQETQYF,TGCGCCAGCACCTTGTCGGGGGAATTACAAGAGACCCAGTACTTC
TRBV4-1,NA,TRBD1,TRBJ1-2,CASSQYFGTVHGYTF,TGCGCCAGCAGCCAGTATTTCGGGACAGTGCATGGCTACACCTTC
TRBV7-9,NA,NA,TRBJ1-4,CASSPRPAGQGFNEKLFF,TGTGCCAGCAGCCCCCGTCCAGCAGGGCAGGGATTTAATGAAAAACTGTTTTTT
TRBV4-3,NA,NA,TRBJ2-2,CASSQLGVTGELFF,TGCGCCAGCAGCCAATTAGGGGTGACCGGGGAGCTGTTTTTT
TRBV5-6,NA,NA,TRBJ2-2,CASSSGPYTGELFF,TGTGCCAGCAGCTCTGGTCCCTACACCGGGGAGCTGTTTTTT
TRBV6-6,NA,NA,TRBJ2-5,CASSYYGGRETQYF,TGTGCCAGCAGTTACTATGGGGGGAGGGAGACCCAGTACTTC
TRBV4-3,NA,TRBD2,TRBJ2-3,CASSQSRGGYGTDTQYF,TGCGCCAGCAGCCAATCACGGGGGGGGTACGGCACAGATACGCAGTATTTT
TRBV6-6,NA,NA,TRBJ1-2,CASRHKFLLEGYTF,TGTGCCAGCAGGCATAAATTTTTACTGGAGGGCTACACCTTC
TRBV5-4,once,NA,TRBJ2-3,CASSLTGLYTDTQYF,TGTGCCAGCAGCTTGACCGGCCTGTATACAGATACGCAGTATTTT
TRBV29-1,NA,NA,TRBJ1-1,CSAGTEATEAFF,TGCAGCGCCGGGACGGAGGCTACTGAAGCTTTCTTT
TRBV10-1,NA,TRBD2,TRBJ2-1,CASSESLAGVSRFF,TGCGCCAGCAGTGAGTCCCTAGCGGGGGTTTCTCGGTTCTTC
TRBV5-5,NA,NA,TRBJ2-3,CASRLVGDTQYF,TGTGCCAGCCGACTAGTCGGGGATACGCAGTATTTT
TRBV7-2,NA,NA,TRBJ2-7,CASSLMGEQYF,TGTGCCAGCAGCTTGATGGGGGAGCAGTACTTC
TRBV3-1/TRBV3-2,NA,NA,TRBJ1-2,CASSQEGGLGGYTF,TGTGCCAGCAGCCAAGAAGGGGGGCTTGGGGGCTACACCTTC
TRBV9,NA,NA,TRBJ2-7,CASSVVGGQGYEQYF,TGTGCCAGCAGCGTAGTCGGGGGTCAGGGCTACGAGCAGTACTTC
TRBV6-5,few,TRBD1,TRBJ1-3,CASDRGSLSGNTIYF,TGTGCCAGCGACAGGGGGAGTCTCTCTGGAAACACCATATATTTT
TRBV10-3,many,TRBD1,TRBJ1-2,CAISPGQGSPYGYTF,TGTGCCATCAGTCCCGGACAGGGTAGTCCCTATGGCTACACCTTC
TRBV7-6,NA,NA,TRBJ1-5,CASSLGGIGGQPQHF,TGTGCCAGCAGCTTAGGAGGTATCGGGGGTCAGCCCCAGCATTTT
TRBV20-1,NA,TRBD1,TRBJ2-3,CSASLQGTDTQYF,TGCAGTGCTAGTCTACAGGGGACAGATACGCAGTATTTT
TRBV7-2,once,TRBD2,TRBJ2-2,CASSQRGAGGPGELFF,TGTGCCAGCAGCCAGCGTGGAGCGGGGGGTCCCGGGGAGCTGTTTTTT
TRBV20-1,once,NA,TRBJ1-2,CSAYRVNGYTF,TGCAGTGCTTACAGGGTCAATGGCTACACCTTC
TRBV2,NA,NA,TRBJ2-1,CASKLNEQFF,TGTGCCAGCAAGCTGAATGAGCAGTTCTTC
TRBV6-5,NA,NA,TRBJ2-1,CASSTSGEGEQFF,TGTGCCAGCAGTACCTCAGGGGAAGGTGAGCAGTTCTTC
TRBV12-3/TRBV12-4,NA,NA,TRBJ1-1,CASSSQYTEAFF,TGTGCCAGCAGTTCTCAATACACTGAAGCTTTCTTT
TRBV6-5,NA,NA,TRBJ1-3,CASSSGAPSGNTIYF,TGTGCCAGCAGTTCAGGGGCACCCTCTGGAAACACCATATATTTT
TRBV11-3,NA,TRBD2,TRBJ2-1,CASSLRGLGYNEQFF,TGTGCCAGCAGCTTACGGGGACTAGGATACAATGAGCAGTTCTTC
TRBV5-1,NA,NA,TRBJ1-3,CASSLTGNGGNTIYF,TGCGCCAGCAGCTTAACAGGGAATGGTGGAAACACCATATATTTT
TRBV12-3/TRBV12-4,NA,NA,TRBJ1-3,CASRTGRRDTIYF,TGTGCCAGCAGAACCGGGCGACGGGACACCATATATTTT
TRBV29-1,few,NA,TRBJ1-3,CSVERFTGNTIYF,TGCAGCGTTGAGCGCTTTACTGGAAACACCATATATTTT
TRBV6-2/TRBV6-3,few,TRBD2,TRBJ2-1,CASSYNGLAGGTSSYNEQFF,TGTGCCAGCAGTTACAATGGGCTAGCGGGAGGTACTAGCTCCTACAATGAGCAGTTCTTC
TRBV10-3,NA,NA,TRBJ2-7,CATRMGDYEQYF,TGTGCCACGAGAATGGGGGACTACGAGCAGTACTTC
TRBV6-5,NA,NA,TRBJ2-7,CASSTGYEQYF,TGTGCCAGCAGTACAGGGTACGAGCAGTACTTC
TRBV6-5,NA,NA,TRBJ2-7,CASSYTSYRSYEQYF,TGTGCCAGCAGTTACACTAGCTATCGATCCTACGAGCAGTACTTC
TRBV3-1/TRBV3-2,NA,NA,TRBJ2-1,CASSQERSSYNEQFF,TGTGCCAGCAGCCAAGAAAGGAGCTCCTACAATGAGCAGTTCTTC
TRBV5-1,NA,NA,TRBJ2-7,CASSTRDGPYEQYF,TGCGCCAGCAGCACCCGGGACGGACCCTACGAGCAGTACTTC
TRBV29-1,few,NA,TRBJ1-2,CSVDPSGALDYGYTF,TGCAGCGTTGATCCATCCGGGGCCTTAGACTATGGCTACACCTTC
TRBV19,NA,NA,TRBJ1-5,CASSIWGVQPQHF,TGTGCCAGTAGTATTTGGGGGGTTCAGCCCCAGCATTTT
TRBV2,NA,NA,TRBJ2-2,CASSVQTGELFF,TGTGCCAGCAGTGTACAAACCGGGGAGCTGTTTTTT
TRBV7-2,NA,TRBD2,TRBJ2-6,CASSLGTSGSGANVLTF,TGTGCCAGCAGCTTAGGGACTAGCGGCTCTGGGGCCAACGTCCTGACTTTC
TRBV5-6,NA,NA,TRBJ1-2,CASTRGVSAYNYGYTF,TGTGCCAGCACACGGGGTGTTAGCGCTTACAACTATGGCTACACCTTC
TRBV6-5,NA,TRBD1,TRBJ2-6,CAIRGPGANVLTF,TGTGCCATCAGGGGGCCTGGGGCCAACGTCCTGACTTTC
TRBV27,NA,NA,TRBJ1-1,CASSPARDSRKAFF,TGTGCCAGCAGTCCGGCCCGGGACTCTCGTAAGGCTTTCTTT
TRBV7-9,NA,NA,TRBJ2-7,CASSFPGAPYEQYF,TGTGCCAGCAGCTTCCCCGGGGCCCCCTACGAGCAGTACTTC
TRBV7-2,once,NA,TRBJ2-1,CGGKNEQFF,TGTGGGGGAAAGAATGAGCAGTTCTTC
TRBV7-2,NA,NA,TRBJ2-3,CASSPSGPLTDTQYF,TGTGCCAGCAGCCCATCCGGTCCCCTCACAGATACGCAGTATTTT
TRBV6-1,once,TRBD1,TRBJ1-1,CASSEDRGLAFF,TGTGCCAGCAGTGAAGATAGGGGGCTGGCTTTCTTT
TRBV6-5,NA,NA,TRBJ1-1,CASSLYMMNTEAFF,TGTGCCAGCAGTTTATATATGATGAACACTGAAGCTTTCTTT
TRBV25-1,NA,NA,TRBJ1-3,CASSGVSSGNTIYF,TGTGCCAGCAGTGGAGTGAGCTCTGGAAACACCATATATTTT
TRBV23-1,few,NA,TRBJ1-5,CASSPIEFDVPRNNQPQHF,TGCGCCAGCAGTCCAATCGAATTTGATGTGCCCAGGAATAATCAGCCCCAGCATTTT
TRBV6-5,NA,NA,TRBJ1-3,CASSPRVGGNTIYF,TGTGCCAGCAGTCCGAGGGTAGGCGGAAACACCATATATTTT
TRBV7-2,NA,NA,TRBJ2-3,CASSGGFVADTQYF,TGTGCCAGCAGCGGGGGTTTCGTCGCAGATACGCAGTATTTT
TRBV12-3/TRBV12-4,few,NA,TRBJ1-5,CASSPGVLGPQHF,TGTGCCAGCAGCCCTGGGGTTCTGGGGCCCCAGCATTTT
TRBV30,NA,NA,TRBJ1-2,CASTRDTYGYTF,TGTGCCTCAACCCGGGACACCTATGGCTACACCTTC
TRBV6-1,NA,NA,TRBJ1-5,CASSEGGGPGQPQHF,TGTGCCAGCAGTGAAGGTGGGGGTCCGGGCCAGCCCCAGCATTTT
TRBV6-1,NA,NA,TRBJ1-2,CASSEKRWGDGYTF,TGTGCCAGCAGTGAAAAACGGTGGGGTGATGGCTACACCTTC